This T cell receptor beta chain originates from a study of blood T cell repertoires in COVID-19. Using immunoSEQ multiplex PCR, the repertoire was profiled, and TCRdb retains in-frame clones only, with some absent. The sample yields 200,000 to 250,000 clones, 70% to 90% seen once. The CDR3 loop spans 18 amino acids. The V end was cut by 1 base, the J end by 4 bases, with 17 bases between. CDR1 and CDR2 from the germline V gene are MNHEY and SMNVEV (reference sequence). The chain uses TRBV27 and TRBJ1-6; the D is unclear. This receptor was obtained from a man aged 25-45 years who had recovered from COVID-19. The specimen sequenced was PBMCs or T cells enriched from blood (not recorded which). CDR3 sequence reads: CASSLYSPRVGYNSPLHF. CDR3 DNA sequence: TGTGCCAGCAGTTTATATTCTCCCCGGGTCGGGTATAATTCACCCCTCCACTTT.